The clone carrying this TCR beta chain appeared a single time. Its cognate antigen is unknown. The data were obtained in a study of OX40 agonist ivuxolimab in advanced cancers. Study-wide findings and caveats: In CD8+ T cells, expanded clones were on average more numerous than in CD4+. A proportion of nonresponders additionally exhibited low normalized T-cell clonal expansion.

Generated by immunoSEQ multiplex PCR, the TCRdb table keeps only in-frame clones and is missing some. The top ten hold about 4% of the sample, which has about 79,000 clones, roughly 85% seen once. The CDR3 consists of 14 residues. Deletions cut 3 bases from V and 8 bases from J, with 17 bases between. CDR1 is SGHRS and CDR2 is YFSETQ in the germline V gene. This sequence originates from an adult with an advanced solid tumor such as melanoma, head and neck, liver or kidney cancer. Sequencing was performed on CD4+ or CD8+ T cells sorted from blood, taken in a trial of the OX40 agonist ivuxolimab. This chain uses TRBV5-1 with TRBJ1-1; no clear D gene. CDR3 protein: CASSYAGLANEAFF. The CDR3 bases are TGCGCCAGCAGCTACGCAGGCCTAGCGAACGAAGCTTTCTTT.